This passage covers 32 T cell receptor beta chains from one sample sequenced in a study of vaccination effects on CD4 cells after COVID-19 (dated by TCRdb to between 2021 and 2024). The library was produced with the immunoSEQ multiplex PCR assay. TCRdb took this table from immuneACCESS and kept in-frame rearrangements with V and J called. Such tables lack part of the clones; where checked against another copy, unresolved V genes explain under half of the gap, and the rest is unexplained. This sample gives 26,000 or so clones in total; around 78% of them show up just once. About 16% of the sample is taken by the ten largest. The antigens these receptors bind are not known. To identify antigen-specific CD4+ T cell clonotypes by their expansion, the ViraFEST assay first stimulated PBMC with viral peptide pools and then applied TCR sequencing. After around eleven days of culture, CD4+ T cells were isolated with the EasySep CD4+ T cell isolation kit. Convalescent patients had PCR-confirmed SARS-CoV-2 infection between March and December 2020, before Alpha, Beta and Delta variants emerged in the United States.

Specimen: CD4+ T cells from PBMCs cultured with HCoV-NL63 spike peptides, collected before COVID-19 vaccination. What this sample's cell subset or site label stands for: HCoV-NL63 spike overlapping peptide pool stimulation. These TCRs come from a human donor who had a prior SARS-CoV-2 infection.

CDR3 loop: CASSKAVGIQYF. The CDR3 DNA reads TGTGCCAGCAGCAAAGCGGTCGGGATCCAGTACTTC. The V and J genes are TRBV21-1 and TRBJ2-7; whether TRBD2, the table's D call, matches the DNA was not checked. TRBV21-1 has pseudogene status. The CDR3 totals 12 residues.

The chain couples TRBV15 to TRBJ1-3, with D uncertain. CDR1 is LNHNV and CDR2 is YYDKDF in the germline V gene (reference sequence). The CDR3 contains 17 residues. V was pared by 1 base and J by 2 bases, with 15 bases between. The CDR3 region has the DNA TGTGCCACCAGCAGAGGGGTACGGGTCGGGACTGGAAACACCATATATTTT. Protein: CATSRGVRVGTGNTIYF.

V is TRBV5-1 and J is TRBJ1-1; D possibly corresponds to TRBD1 (6 bases). V lost 0 bases, J lost 7 bases, and 16 bases lay in between. CDR1 and CDR2 from the germline V gene are SGHRS and YFSETQ. The CDR3 loop spans 15 amino acids. The CDR3 spells CASSLGGTNGREAFF. CDR3 nucleotide sequence: TGCGCCAGCAGCTTGGGTGGGACAAACGGCCGTGAAGCTTTCTTT.

The chain couples TRBV30 to TRBJ2-2; 9 bases line up with TRBD2. Germline values: CDR1 GTSNPN, CDR2 SVGIG (reference sequence). The V segment lost 2 bases and the J segment 1 base; nucleotides outside the gene matches: 2. The CDR3 covers 15 residues. The CDR3 DNA sequence: TGTGCCTGGAGTCTAGCGGGGCTGAACACCGGGGAGCTGTTTTTT. Translating it yields CAWSLAGLNTGELFF. The variable domain in full, completed from reference TRBV30 and TRBJ2-2, reads SQTIHQWPATLVQPVGSPLSLECTVEGTSNPNLYWYRQAAGRGLQLLFYSVGIGQISSEVPQNLSASRPQDRQFILSSKKLLLSDSGFYLCAWSLAGLNTGELFFGEGSRLTVL.

The rearrangement uses TRBV3-1 (or the pseudogene TRBV3-2) and TRBJ2-1, with 10 bases identical to TRBD2. The germline CDR1 and CDR2 sequences are LGHDT and YNNKEL (reference sequence). V was pared by 4 bases and J by 3 bases, with 21 bases of the junction left unmatched. The CDR3 sequence is 21 residues long. CDR3 coding DNA: TGTGCCAGCAGCCTTATCCCGGGACTAGCGAGACGTCAATACCACTACAATGAGCAGTTCTTC. Translated: CASSLIPGLARRQYHYNEQFF.

This clone turned up a few times. This sequence joins TRBV20-1 and TRBJ2-2, with D tentatively TRBD2 (5 bases). Trimming took off 3 bases at V and 2 bases at J, with 10 bases between the two ends. CDR3 length equals 14 residues. Germline V CDR1 and CDR2: DFQATT, SNEGSKA (reference sequence). CDR3 in DNA: TGCAGTGCTAGTCACCGGGGAAACACCGGGGAGCTGTTTTTT. The encoded protein is CSASHRGNTGELFF.

This rearrangement joins TRBV5-6 to TRBJ2-1, with D maybe TRBD2 (5 bases). The CDR3 loop spans 15 amino acids. Looked up from germline, CDR1 is SGHDT and CDR2 is YYEEEE. V lost 4 bases and J lost 0, with 11 bases in between. CDR3 amino acids: CASSEGFTSYNEQFF. CDR3 in DNA: TGTGCCAGCAGCGAGGGTTTTACCTCCTACAATGAGCAGTTCTTC.

This rearrangement joins TRBV2 to TRBJ1-4; D is unresolved. Per germline, CDR1 SNHLY and CDR2 FYNNEI. The CDR3 loop spans 12 amino acids. V lost 2 bases and J lost 10, with 8 bases in between. The CDR3 region has the DNA TGTGCCAGCAGTGAACAGCCGGGAAAACTGTTTTTT. This codes for CASSEQPGKLFF.

The CDR3 protein is CASRYNTGQGAPGANVLTF. The CDR3 DNA is TGTGCCAGCAGGTACAATACGGGACAGGGGGCGCCTGGGGCCAACGTCCTGACTTTC. This chain connects TRBV6-2 or TRBV6-3 to TRBJ2-6; 12 nucleotides match TRBD1. CDR1 is MNHEY, CDR2 SVGEGT, per germline. The CDR3 consists of 19 residues. V shed 6 bases and J 2 bases; nucleotides not matched to a gene: 11.

The chain links TRBV7-6 to TRBJ1-4; 7 positions agree with TRBD1. Unmatched junction bases numbered 13, after V lost 2 bases and J lost 4 bases. The CDR3 is made up of 18 amino acids. Germline CDR1 SGHVS, CDR2 FNYEAQ. For the CDR3, the DNA is TGTGCCAGCAGCTTAACGCACAGGGGAGGGCTTGGTAATGAAAAACTGTTTTTT. It specifies CASSLTHRGGLGNEKLFF.

This clone was seen more than once but under ten times. J is TRBJ2-2 and V is TRBV11-3; D unresolved. The germline gives CDR1 SGHNT, CDR2 YENEEA. V gave up 4 bases and J gave up 6 bases, with 6 bases separating them. This CDR3 has 12 residues. The CDR3 sequence is CASSSQAGELFF. The DNA for the CDR3 is TGTGCCAGCAGCTCGCAGGCCGGGGAGCTGTTTTTT.

This sequence joins TRBV2 and TRBJ2-1, with D maybe TRBD2 (5 bases). Trimming cost V 10 bases and J 1 base, with 17 bases left between them. Germline loops: CDR1 SNHLY, CDR2 FYNNEI. There are 15 residues in the CDR3. The CDR3 protein is CATRSEGLSYNEQFF. In DNA, the CDR3 is TGTGCCACCCGATCCGAGGGATTATCCTACAATGAGCAGTTCTTC.

V gene TRBV6-1 combines with J gene TRBJ1-4; D unresolved. V was cut by 4 bases and J by 5 bases, with 17 bases left in between. The germline gives CDR1 MNHNS, CDR2 SASEGT. The CDR3 has 16 amino acids. The CDR3 region has the DNA TGTGCCAGCAGTGTGGGTCTGCGGGAGACCAATGAAAAACTGTTTTTT. It codes for CASSVGLRETNEKLFF.

The chain combines TRBV4-2 with TRBJ2-4; 9 bases align to TRBD1. Germline V CDR1 and CDR2: LGHNA, YNFKEQ. J gave up 8 bases and V 0 bases, and 2 bases lay outside the gene matches. The CDR3 is 14 residues long. The CDR3 spells CASSQEDRGYIQYF. The CDR3 nucleotides read TGTGCCAGCAGCCAAGAGGACAGGGGATACATTCAGTACTTC.

The chain recombines TRBV7-9 with TRBJ2-2; D remains ambiguous. Trimming shortened V by 5 bases and J by 4 bases, and 8 bases separated the two germline ends. Germline CDR1 reads SEHNR; CDR2 reads FQNEAQ (reference sequence). This CDR3 spans 13 amino acids. The CDR3 here is CASSLSGTGELFF. In DNA, the CDR3 is TGTGCCAGCAGCCTCTCGGGCACCGGGGAGCTGTTTTTT.

This clone has just a few counts. The V call is TRBV7-3, the J call TRBJ2-2; D possibly corresponds to TRBD2 (6 bases). Germline CDR1 and CDR2: SGHTA and FQGTGA. V lost 0 bases and J lost 3, with 11 bases in between. The CDR3 sequence is 16 residues long. CDR3: CASSLTPGLYTGELFF. CDR3 nucleotides: TGTGCCAGCAGCTTAACTCCGGGACTTTACACCGGGGAGCTGTTTTTT.

This clone was observed once. The chain is built from TRBV4-1 and TRBJ2-1; 8 nucleotides align to TRBD2. The CDR3 runs to 20 residues. Unmatched junction bases numbered 13, after V lost 0 bases and J lost 0 bases. CDR1 is MGHRA, CDR2 YSYEKL, per germline. CDR3 in DNA: TGCGCCAGCAGCCAAGATTTCTCGGGGGGGCCTTTTATCTCCTACAATGAGCAGTTCTTC. It yields the protein CASSQDFSGGPFISYNEQFF.

With regard to this clone: One junction end does not reproduce the germline sequence, and a read error may be involved. The V and J genes are TRBV11-2 and TRBJ1-4, with D unclear. The CDR3 is made up of 15 amino acids. Germline values: CDR1 SGHAT, CDR2 FQNNGV. CDR3 protein: CASSPRGQLNDKLFF. The CDR3 coding sequence is TGTGCCAGCAGCCCCCGCGGGCAGCTGAATGACAAACTGTTTTTT. Looking up the rest from reference TRBV11-2 and TRBJ1-4 gives the full variable domain: EAGVAQSPRYKIIEKRQSVAFWCNPISGHATLYWYQQILGQGPKLLIQFQNNGVVDDSQLPKDRFSAERLKGVDSTLKIQPAKLEDSAVYLCASSPRGQLNDKLFFGSGTQLSVL.

The V and J genes are TRBV3-1 (or the pseudogene TRBV3-2) and TRBJ2-3; no reliable D call. This CDR3 is built from 12 residues. Trimming took 1 base from V and 8 from J, leaving 7 bases between them. CDR1 and CDR2 (germline): LGHDT, YNNKEL (reference sequence). CDR3 residues: CASSQAVGTQYF. Written as DNA, the CDR3 is TGTGCCAGCAGCCAAGCGGTCGGTACGCAGTATTTT.

This chain joins TRBV11-3 and TRBJ2-3; 8 positions match TRBD2. Germline CDR1 SGHNT, CDR2 YENEEA. The length of the CDR3 is 16 residues. The V gene end was trimmed by 1 base and the J gene end by 4 bases; junction bases not matched to a gene: 7. The CDR3 DNA reads as TGTGCCAGCAGCTTAGGCTCGGGAGGGGGTCCAGATACGCAGTATTTT. Translating gives CASSLGSGGGPDTQYF.

The V call is TRBV11-2, the J call TRBJ2-7; TRBD2 aligns across 8 bases. Unmatched junction bases numbered 9, after V lost 4 bases and J lost 4 bases. This CDR3 has 15 residues. Germline V gives CDR1 SGHAT, CDR2 FQNNGV. This CDR3 reads CASSYRTSPMYEQYF. Written as DNA, the CDR3 is TGTGCCAGCAGCTATCGGACTAGCCCCATGTACGAGCAGTACTTC.

This chain's CDR3 is CASSRGGVEGNTIYF. The CDR3 DNA reads TGCGCCAGCAGCCGAGGCGGGGTCGAAGGAAACACCATATATTTT. The chain has TRBV5-1 and TRBJ1-3; D is unclear. CDR1 is SGHRS, CDR2 YFSETQ, per germline. This CDR3 contains 15 residues. V lost 4 bases and J 4 bases, leaving 15 bases between the germline ends. The variable domain in full, completed from reference TRBV5-1 and TRBJ1-3, reads KAGVTQTPRYLIKTRGQQVTLSCSPISGHRSVSWYQQTPGQGLQFLFEYFSETQRNKGNFPGRFSGRQFSNSRSEMNVSTLELGDSALYLCASSRGGVEGNTIYFGEGSWLTVV.

Only one count was recorded for this clone. The chain carries TRBV7-3 and TRBJ2-5, with 10 bases lining up with TRBD2. J lost 5 bases, V lost 5 bases, and 2 bases had no gene match. Germline CDR1 SGHTA, CDR2 FQGTGA. The CDR3 covers 13 residues. DNA for the CDR3: TGTGCCAGCAGCCTAGCGGGAGCGGAGACCCAGTACTTC. The encoded protein is CASSLAGAETQYF. Complete variable domain (other parts from reference TRBV7-3 and TRBJ2-5): GAGVSQTPSNKVTEKGKYVELRCDPISGHTALYWYRQSLGQGPEFLIYFQGTGAADDSGLPNDRFFAVRPEGSVSTLKIQRTERGDSAVYLCASSLAGAETQYFGPGTRLLVL.

The CDR3 DNA reads TGTGCCAGCAGTGAAGCGCTTGGGACCGCGGCCTCTGGGGCCAACGTCCTGACTTTC. Translating gives CASSEALGTAASGANVLTF. The V and J genes are TRBV2 and TRBJ2-6, with D possibly being TRBD1 or TRBD2 (5 bases each). The V end lost 0 bases, the J end lost 0 bases, and 15 bases lay between the germline ends. CDR1 is SNHLY, CDR2 FYNNEI, per germline. The CDR3 has 19 residues.

This clone has a single count. The rearrangement uses TRBV7-2 and TRBJ2-5, with 7 bases aligning to TRBD1. CDR3 size: 13 residues. V lost 4 bases and J lost 4; bases outside the gene matches: 3. Per germline, CDR1 SGHTA and CDR2 FQGNSA. In DNA form, the CDR3 reads TGTGCCAGCAGCTCAAGGGGGCGAGAGACCCAGTACTTC. Translated, it gives CASSSRGRETQYF. Full variable domain (missing parts from reference TRBV7-2 and TRBJ2-5): GAGVSQSPSNKVTEKGKDVELRCDPISGHTALYWYRQSLGQGLEFLIYFQGNSAPDKSGLPSDRFSAERTGGSVSTLTIQRTQQEDSAVYLCASSSRGRETQYFGPGTRLLVL.

The chain couples TRBV3-1 (or the pseudogene TRBV3-2) to TRBJ2-5, with 8 bases aligning to TRBD1. The CDR3 contains 13 residues. The germline CDR1 and CDR2 sequences are LGHDT and YNNKEL (reference sequence). Trimming took 4 bases from V and 5 from J; bases not matched to a gene: 3. DNA for the CDR3: TGTGCCAGCAGCCCCTGGACAGGGGAGACCCAGTACTTC. It translates to CASSPWTGETQYF.

The V gene is TRBV7-8, the J gene TRBJ1-4; D is unclear. The CDR3 has 14 amino acids. Trimming removed 5 bases from V and 3 bases from J, with 10 bases in between. CDR1 is SGHVS, CDR2 FQNEAQ, per germline. CDR3 in DNA: TGTGCCAGCAGCCATGGGGTAGCTAATGAAAAACTGTTTTTT. Encoded protein: CASSHGVANEKLFF.

The J gene is TRBJ2-5, the V gene TRBV3-1 (or the pseudogene TRBV3-2); D is perhaps TRBD1 (6 bases). V shed 4 bases and J shed 4 bases, with 13 bases lying between them. Germline lookup yields CDR1 LGHDT and CDR2 YNNKEL (reference sequence). This CDR3 contains 14 residues. CDR3 in DNA: TGTGCCAGCAGCCCTCTCGGACAGTCAGAGACCCAGTACTTC. Its protein product is CASSPLGQSETQYF.

The V and J genes are TRBV6-6 and TRBJ2-7; D unclear. The CDR3 totals 13 residues. The germline CDR1 and CDR2 sequences are MNHNY and SVGAGI (reference sequence). With 0 bases removed from V and 3 bases from J, the gap between germline ends came to 6 bases. Here the CDR3 reads CASSYSQLYEQYF. In nucleotides, the CDR3 is TGTGCCAGCAGTTACTCACAACTCTACGAGCAGTACTTC.

This chain connects TRBV28 to TRBJ1-5; the D is unclear. Germline values: CDR1 MDHEN, CDR2 SYDVKM. V was pared by 3 bases and J by 0 bases, with 9 bases between. This CDR3 region has 15 residues. The CDR3 DNA reads as TGTGCCAGCAGTTTCAGTGACGGTAGCAATCAGCCCCAGCATTTT. Residues: CASSFSDGSNQPQHF.

The J gene is TRBJ2-1, the V gene TRBV7-9; 9 nucleotides align to TRBD1. CDR3 size: 16 residues. V was clipped by 1 base and J by 4 bases; unmatched bases: 5. Per germline, CDR1 SEHNR and CDR2 FQNEAQ (reference sequence). The CDR3 bases are TGTGCCAGCAGCTTAGTCCTGACAGGGGGGTACAATGAGCAGTTCTTC. This translates into CASSLVLTGGYNEQFF.

The V call is TRBV24-1, the J call TRBJ2-2; 7 positions agree with TRBD1. Germline-derived CDR1 and CDR2 are KGHDR and SFDVKD. The J segment lost 6 bases and the V segment lost 9 bases, leaving 12 bases of the junction unmatched. CDR3 length: 15 amino acids. In nucleotides, the CDR3 is TGTGCCACCCATACAGGGGACGGAGGCCCCGGGGAGCTGTTTTTT. Protein product: CATHTGDGGPGELFF.